This T cell receptor (beta chain) emerged from a study of cytomegalovirus exposure and HLA in healthy donors. The germline V gene has CDR1 MNHEY and CDR2 SVGAGI. V trimming: 1 base; J trimming: 6 bases; junction bases outside the gene matches: 5. This CDR3 spans 16 amino acids. The PCR had 60 Vbeta and 13 Jbeta primers. TCRdb keeps only in-frame clones here, not all; method: immunoSEQ multiplex PCR. The data hold about 100,000 clones, with about 79% observed a single time. The rearrangement links TRBV6-5 to TRBJ2-2; 10 bases line up with TRBD2. This clonotype originated in a woman younger than 35 in good health and CMV-seronegative. The sample taken for sequencing was PBMCs. For the CDR3, the DNA is TGTGCCAGCAGTTACTACAGGACTAGCGGACCCGGGGAGCTGTTTTTT. This codes for CASSYYRTSGPGELFF.